The 10 T cell receptor beta chains listed next were all sequenced from one sample in a study of T cell changes during pregnancy in multiple sclerosis. Repertoires were generated with immunoSEQ multiplex PCR, while TCRdb's copy carries only in-frame clones and drops some. The sample has roughly 61,000 clones, 90% seen once. The starting material was peripheral blood, obtained in the first trimester of pregnancy. Source of these receptors: a female donor in good health, enrolled as a control in a pregnancy study.

This rearrangement joins TRBV4-3 to TRBJ1-2; D is perhaps TRBD1 (6 bases). V shed 3 bases and J shed 2 bases, with 16 bases lying between them. The CDR3 extends over 16 amino acids. CDR1 is LGHNA and CDR2 is YSLEER in the germline V gene. Here the CDR3 DNA reads TGCGCCAGCAGCCAGGAGATCGGACAGTTAAACTATGGCTACACCTTC. Translating it yields CASSQEIGQLNYGYTF.

The chain employs TRBV7-3 and TRBJ2-2; TRBD2 is a possible D gene (6 bases). Germline V gives CDR1 SGHTA, CDR2 FQGTGA. This CDR3 region has 16 residues. V was shortened by 1 base and J by 3 bases, with 12 bases between the two germline ends. CDR3 DNA: TGTGCCAGCAGCTTAAATCCGGGAGTGGACACCGGGGAGCTGTTTTTT. This gives the protein CASSLNPGVDTGELFF.

The CDR3 DNA reads as TGTGCCAGCAGCTTAGGTCTAGCGGAGGCTCACGGTCGACCAGATACGCAGTATTTT. Translating it yields CASSLGLAEAHGRPDTQYF. The chain has TRBV7-9 and TRBJ2-3, with 7 bases lining up with TRBD2. This CDR3 has 19 residues. V shed 1 base and J 4 bases; nucleotides not matched to a gene: 17. Germline-derived CDR1 and CDR2 are SEHNR and FQNEAQ (reference sequence). Full variable domain (rest looked up from reference TRBV7-9 and TRBJ2-3): DTGVSQNPRHKITKRGQNVTFRCDPISEHNRLYWYRQTLGQGPEFLTYFQNEAQLEKSRLLSDRFSAERPKGSFSTLEIQRTEQGDSAMYLCASSLGLAEAHGRPDTQYFGPGTRLTVL.

This clone has only one observation. Written as DNA, the CDR3 is TGTGCCTGGAGGCCCGGGACAGGGGCCGGAAACACCATATATTTT. Amino acids: CAWRPGTGAGNTIYF. J is TRBJ1-3 and V is TRBV30; 10 bases match TRBD1. Germline lookup yields CDR1 GTSNPN and CDR2 SVGIG (reference sequence). CDR3 length equals 15 residues. The V segment lost 3 bases and the J segment 4 bases; nucleotides outside the gene matches: 6.

The chain carries TRBV6-5 and TRBJ2-7; TRBD2 aligns across 8 bases. CDR3 size: 15 residues. Per the germline V gene, CDR1 is MNHEY and CDR2 is SVGAGI. Trimming cost V 7 bases and J 1 base; bases outside gene matches: 9. This chain's CDR3 is CASNPAGAESYEQYF. The CDR3 nucleotides are TGTGCCAGCAACCCAGCGGGAGCTGAGTCCTACGAGCAGTACTTC.

V gene TRBV18 combines with J gene TRBJ1-4; the D gene is possibly TRBD1 (6 bases). V lost 3 bases and J lost 6, with 20 bases in between. The CDR3 runs 17 residues. Germline CDR1 is KGHSH and CDR2 is LQKENI. The CDR3 spells CASSPRFTGGPDEKLFF. The CDR3 region has the DNA TGTGCCAGCTCACCTAGGTTTACCGGGGGGCCGGATGAAAAACTGTTTTTT.

V and J are TRBV6-6 and TRBJ1-4; 7 bases are shared with TRBD1. The germline V gene has CDR1 MNHNY and CDR2 SVGAGI (reference sequence). V trimming: 8 bases; J trimming: 7 bases; junction bases outside the gene matches: 4. The CDR3 totals 12 residues. CDR3 residues: CASQRTGEKLFF. Here the CDR3 DNA reads TGTGCCAGCCAACGGACAGGTGAAAAACTGTTTTTT.

The gene calls are TRBV12-5 and TRBJ2-1; 7 bases are a match to TRBD2. CDR3 length: 15 amino acids. Germline V gene data show CDR1 as LGHNT and CDR2 as FRNRAP. With V trimmed by 7 bases and J by 2 bases, 8 bases remained unmatched. As DNA, the CDR3 is TGTGCTAGTGTTTCAAGGACTAGACCCTACAATGAGCAGTTCTTC. This codes for CASVSRTRPYNEQFF.

The chain is built from TRBV6-5 and TRBJ1-5; 7 bases align to TRBD1. CDR3 size: 15 residues. The germline V gene encodes CDR1 MNHEY and CDR2 SVGAGI. V gave up 0 bases and J gave up 6 bases; unmatched junction bases: 5. The CDR3 loop is CASSYSSQGGQPQHF. CDR3 nucleotides: TGTGCCAGCAGTTACTCGAGTCAGGGGGGTCAGCCCCAGCATTTT.

The rearrangement links TRBV30 to TRBJ2-1; no reliable D call. Germline assignment: CDR1 GTSNPN and CDR2 SVGIG (reference sequence). CDR3 size: 12 residues. V was pared by 0 bases and J by 8 bases, with 8 bases between. The CDR3 protein is CAWSVTGYEQFF. CDR3 nucleotides: TGTGCCTGGAGTGTAACGGGTTATGAGCAGTTCTTC.